The 7 T cell receptor beta chains in this list originate from one sample, sequenced in a study of tissue T cells after allogeneic stem cell transplantation. TCRdb keeps only in-frame clones here, not all; method: immunoSEQ multiplex PCR. The sample shows about 6,300 clones, just under 70% of them seen only once. The sample consisted of tissue from the rectum, taken at autopsy. The receptors stem from a woman aged 18-49 years with breast cancer.

This clone was seen a handful of times. CDR3 loop: CASSLPGLETQYF. CDR3 coding DNA: TGTGCCAGCAGCTTACCGGGCCTCGAGACCCAGTACTTC. The chain links TRBV11-3 to TRBJ2-5; D is ambiguous. The CDR3 is made up of 13 amino acids. The germline gives CDR1 SGHNT, CDR2 YENEEA. The germline V and J ends were trimmed by 2 bases and 5 bases, with 9 bases remaining between them.

The chain couples TRBV7-9 to TRBJ2-1, with 12 bases matching TRBD2. The J segment lost 7 bases and the V segment lost 1 base, leaving 5 bases of the junction unmatched. CDR1 and CDR2 from the germline V gene are SEHNR and FQNEAQ (reference sequence). The CDR3 is made up of 16 amino acids. The CDR3 region has the DNA TGTGCCAGCAGCTTAGGGACTAGCGGGAAGAGGAATGAGCAGTTCTTC. Translation gives CASSLGTSGKRNEQFF.

The chain joins TRBV18 to TRBJ2-5; D gene ambiguous. The V end lost 2 bases, the J end lost 5 bases, and 6 bases lay between the germline ends. This CDR3 is 12 amino acids long. Germline lookup yields CDR1 KGHSH and CDR2 LQKENI. CDR3 nucleotides: TGTGCCAGCTCACCAGGCGAGGAGACCCAGTACTTC. Protein sequence: CASSPGEETQYF. The variable domain in full, completed from reference TRBV18 and TRBJ2-5, reads NAGVMQNPRHLVRRRGQEARLRCSPMKGHSHVYWYRQLPEEGLKFMVYLQKENIIDESGMPKERFSAEFPKEGPSILRIQQVVRGDSAAYFCASSPGEETQYFGPGTRLLVL.

The chain has TRBV5-1 and TRBJ2-7; a possible D gene is TRBD2 (5 bases). The germline V gene has CDR1 SGHRS and CDR2 YFSETQ. V was cut by 4 bases and J by 5 bases, with 13 bases left in between. This CDR3 has 13 amino acids. CDR3 bases: TGCGCCAGCAGCGGACTGATGGGCGACGAGCAGTACTTC. Translating gives CASSGLMGDEQYF.

In its sample, this clone was seen a few times. This rearrangement joins TRBV27 to TRBJ2-7; unclear D gene. The CDR3 is 13 residues long. The germline CDR1 and CDR2 sequences are MNHEY and SMNVEV (reference sequence). Between the trimmed V and J ends, which lost 7 bases and 5 bases, there was a span of 15 bases. The chain's CDR3 is CASNPNGRHEQYF. The CDR3 coding sequence is TGTGCCAGCAACCCGAATGGTAGGCACGAGCAGTACTTC.

The chain uses TRBV29-1 and TRBJ2-2; D is perhaps TRBD1 (6 bases). V was cut by 4 bases and J by 3 bases, with 15 bases left in between. The CDR3 covers 15 residues. CDR1 is SQVTM and CDR2 is ANQGSEA in the germline V gene. The CDR3 sequence is CSVAVRGSDTGELFF. CDR3 coding DNA: TGCAGCGTTGCCGTGAGGGGGTCGGACACCGGGGAGCTGTTTTTT.

The chain joins TRBV7-2 to TRBJ2-7; D remains unclear. This CDR3 is built from 13 residues. The V end was cut by 5 bases, the J end by 4 bases, with 12 bases between. CDR1 SGHTA and CDR2 FQGNSA come from the germline V gene. The CDR3 nucleotides read TGTGCCAGCAGCGTTACTTGGGGTTACGAGCAGTACTTC. Protein sequence: CASSVTWGYEQYF.